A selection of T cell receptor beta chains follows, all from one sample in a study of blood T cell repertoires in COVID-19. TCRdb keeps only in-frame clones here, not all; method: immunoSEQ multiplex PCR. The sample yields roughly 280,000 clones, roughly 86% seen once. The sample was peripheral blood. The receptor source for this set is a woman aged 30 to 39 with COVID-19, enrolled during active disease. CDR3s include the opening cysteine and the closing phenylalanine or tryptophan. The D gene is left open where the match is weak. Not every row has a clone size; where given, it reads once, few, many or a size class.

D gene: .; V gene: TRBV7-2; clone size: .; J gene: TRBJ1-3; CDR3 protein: CASSLTGASGNTIYF; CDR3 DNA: TGTGCCAGCAGCCTAACAGGAGCCTCTGGAAACACCATATATTTT
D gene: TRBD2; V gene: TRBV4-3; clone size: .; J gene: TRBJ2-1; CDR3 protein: CASSPGTSDYNEQFF; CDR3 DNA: TGCGCCAGCAGCCCCGGGACTAGCGACTACAATGAGCAGTTCTTC
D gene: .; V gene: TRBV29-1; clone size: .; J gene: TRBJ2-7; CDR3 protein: CSVGGGTLYYEQYF; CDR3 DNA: TGCAGCGTTGGAGGCGGGACTCTTTACTACGAGCAGTACTTC
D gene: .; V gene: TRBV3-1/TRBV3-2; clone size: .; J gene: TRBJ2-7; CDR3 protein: CASSHLGLPTVYEQYF; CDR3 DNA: TGTGCCAGCAGCCACTTGGGACTCCCTACTGTCTACGAGCAGTACTTC
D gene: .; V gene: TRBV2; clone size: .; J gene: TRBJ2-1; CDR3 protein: CASRFDRNEQFF; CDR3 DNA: TGTGCCAGTAGATTTGATCGAAATGAGCAGTTCTTC
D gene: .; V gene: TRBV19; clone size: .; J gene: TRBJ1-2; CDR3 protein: CASTNPGIGGYTF; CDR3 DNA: TGTGCCAGTACAAACCCAGGGATCGGCGGCTACACCTTC
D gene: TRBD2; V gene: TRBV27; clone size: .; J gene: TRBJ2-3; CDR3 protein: CASSPLAGGPTDTQYF; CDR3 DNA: TGTGCCAGCAGTCCTCTAGCGGGAGGACCGACAGATACGCAGTATTTT
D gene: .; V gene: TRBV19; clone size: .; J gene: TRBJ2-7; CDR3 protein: CASSIASTGSYEQYF; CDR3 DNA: TGTGCCAGTAGTATAGCATCCACAGGGAGCTACGAGCAGTACTTC
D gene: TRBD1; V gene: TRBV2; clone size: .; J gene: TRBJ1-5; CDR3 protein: CASSATGGSNQPQHF; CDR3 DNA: TGTGCCAGCAGTGCCACAGGGGGGAGCAATCAGCCCCAGCATTTT
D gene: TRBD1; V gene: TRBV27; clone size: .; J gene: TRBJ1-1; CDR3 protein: CASSPTTGITEAFF; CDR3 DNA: TGTGCCAGCAGTCCAACGACAGGGATTACTGAAGCTTTCTTT
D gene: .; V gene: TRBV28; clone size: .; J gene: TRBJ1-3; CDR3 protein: CASSLGGSFGNTIYF; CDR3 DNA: TGTGCCAGCAGTTTGGGGGGGAGCTTCGGAAACACCATATATTTT
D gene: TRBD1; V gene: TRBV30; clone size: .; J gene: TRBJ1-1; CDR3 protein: CAWSVGDRGNTEAFF; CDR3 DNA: TGTGCCTGGAGTGTTGGGGACAGGGGAAATACTGAAGCTTTCTTT
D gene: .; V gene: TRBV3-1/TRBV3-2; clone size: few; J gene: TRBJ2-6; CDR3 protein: CASSSGVSGANVLTF; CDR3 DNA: TGTGCCAGCAGTTCAGGGGTCTCTGGGGCCAACGTCCTGACTTTC
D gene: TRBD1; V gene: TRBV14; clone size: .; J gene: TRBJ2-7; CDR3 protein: CASSHRRTGGRTYEQYF; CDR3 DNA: TGTGCCAGCAGCCACCGACGGACAGGGGGCAGGACCTACGAGCAGTACTTC
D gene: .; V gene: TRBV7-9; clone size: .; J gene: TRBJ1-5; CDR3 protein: CASSPGLYSNQPQHF; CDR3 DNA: TGTGCCAGCAGCCCCGGACTTTATAGCAATCAGCCCCAGCATTTT
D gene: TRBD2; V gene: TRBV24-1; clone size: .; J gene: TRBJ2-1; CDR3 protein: CATSDSTSGGYEQFF; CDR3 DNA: TGTGCCACCAGTGATTCGACTAGCGGGGGGTACGAGCAGTTCTTC
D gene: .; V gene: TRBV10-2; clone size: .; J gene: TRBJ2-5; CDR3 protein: CATERERTRGETQYF; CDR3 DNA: TGCGCCACCGAAAGGGAGCGGACGCGAGGGGAGACCCAGTACTTC
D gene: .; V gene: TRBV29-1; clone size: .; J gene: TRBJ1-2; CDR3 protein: CSIEGGLYGYTF; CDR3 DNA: TGCAGCATTGAAGGCGGTCTTTATGGCTACACCTTC
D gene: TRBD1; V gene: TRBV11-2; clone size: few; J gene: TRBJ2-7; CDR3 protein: CASRDRAWEQYF; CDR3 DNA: TGTGCCAGCAGAGACAGGGCGTGGGAGCAGTACTTC
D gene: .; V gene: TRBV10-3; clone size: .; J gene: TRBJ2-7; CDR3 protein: CAISETGSYEQYF; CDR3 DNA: TGTGCCATCAGTGAGACAGGTAGCTACGAGCAGTACTTC
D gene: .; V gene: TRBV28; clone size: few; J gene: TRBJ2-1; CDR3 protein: CASSPAWTRPDNEQFF; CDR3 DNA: TGTGCCAGCAGTCCAGCGTGGACAAGGCCGGACAATGAGCAGTTCTTC
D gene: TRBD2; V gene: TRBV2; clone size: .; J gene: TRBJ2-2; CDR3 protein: CASSPGTSGRKTGELFF; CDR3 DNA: TGTGCCAGCAGTCCAGGGACTAGCGGGAGAAAAACCGGGGAGCTGTTTTTT